This TCR beta chain was sequenced for a study of vaccination effects on CD4 cells after COVID-19. Study details: ViraFEST assay sequencing came after antigen-specific CD4+ T cells were expanded with viral peptide pools. Participants got two doses of BNT162b2 or mRNA-1273 vaccine.

Germline V gene data show CDR1 as MGHRA and CDR2 as YSYEKL. The CDR3 covers 13 residues. V lost 1 base, J lost 5 bases, and 8 bases lay in between. TCRdb keeps only in-frame clones here, not all; method: immunoSEQ multiplex PCR. The repertoire holds 50,000 to 60,000 clones, more than 60% seen once, with less than 4% in the top ten. When nine to ten days of culture had elapsed, CD4+ T cells were isolated. IL-2 medium was substituted for half the medium on days 3 and 7. Details on this clone: The antigen is unknown.

The chain is built from TRBV4-1 and TRBJ2-5; D not certain. Here the sequenced sample was CD4+ T cells from PBMCs cultured without peptide, taken before COVID-19 vaccination. This clonotype originated in a human donor who received a COVID-19 vaccine. The CDR3 DNA follows: TGCGCCAGCAGCCAAGGGAGACTGGAGACCCAGTACTTC. The encoded protein is CASSQGRLETQYF.